These 30 T cell receptor beta chains were sequenced from one sample in a study of beta chain features in type 1 diabetes. As every portion of the isolated RNA was reverse transcribed, the sequencing read expressed TCRB transcripts. The data were produced by immunoSEQ multiplex PCR, yet TCRdb's version contains in-frame clones alone and is incomplete. The sample records some 240,000 clones, 16% being singletons. Antigens for these TCRs are unknown. Study outcomes and limitations: Moderately but significantly shorter TCRB CDR3s were found in Type 1 diabetes patients in all four CD4+ subsets.

The sequenced material came from naive CD4+ T cells from blood. The receptors stem from a man younger than 45 with type 1 diabetes.

This sequence joins TRBV19 and TRBJ2-1; TRBD2 agrees at 10 bases. This CDR3 has 17 residues. Germline CDR1 and CDR2: LNHDA and SQIVND (reference sequence). V was pared by 2 bases and J by 4 bases, with 8 bases of the junction left unmatched. CDR3 amino acids: CASSIRSSGRPYNEQFF. DNA of the CDR3: TGTGCCAGTAGTATAAGGTCTAGCGGGAGACCGTACAATGAGCAGTTCTTC. Full variable domain (remainder filled in from reference TRBV19 and TRBJ2-1): DGGITQSPKYLFRKEGQNVTLSCEQNLNHDAMYWYRQDPGQGLRLIYYSQIVNDFQKGDIAEGYSVSREKKESFPLTVTSAQKNPTAFYLCASSIRSSGRPYNEQFFGPGTRLTVL.

This chain connects TRBV9 to TRBJ2-5; D is unresolved. Per germline, CDR1 SGDLS and CDR2 YYNGEE. Trimming took off 0 bases at V and 2 bases at J, with 8 bases between the two ends. The CDR3 sequence is 14 residues long. CDR3 sequence (DNA): TGTGCCAGCAGCGTAGGTGCCACGCAAGAGACCCAGTACTTC. This sequence encodes CASSVGATQETQYF.

This clone has only a few counts. The rearrangement uses TRBV4-2 and TRBJ2-7, with TRBD1 identical over 12 bases. CDR3 length: 15 amino acids. Per the germline V gene, CDR1 is LGHNA and CDR2 is YNFKEQ. V was pared by 4 bases and J by 7 bases, with 8 bases of the junction left unmatched. The CDR3 reads CASSPMGQGAQEQYF. In DNA, the CDR3 is TGTGCCAGCAGCCCCATGGGACAGGGGGCGCAAGAGCAGTACTTC.

This clone was observed a handful of times. The chain recombines TRBV28 with TRBJ2-1; tentatively, D is TRBD1 or TRBD2 (5 bases each). Between the trimmed V and J ends, which lost 1 base and 9 bases, there was a span of 16 bases. This CDR3 has 15 residues. CDR1 MDHEN and CDR2 SYDVKM come from the germline V gene. CDR3 nucleotide sequence: TGTGCCAGCAGTTTATTGTGGGGGTTAGGGGCTGAGCAGTTCTTC. Translating gives CASSLLWGLGAEQFF. Full variable domain (rest looked up from reference TRBV28 and TRBJ2-1): DVKVTQSSRYLVKRTGEKVFLECVQDMDHENMFWYRQDPGLGLRLIYFSYDVKMKEKGDIPEGYSVSREKKERFSLILESASTNQTSMYLCASSLLWGLGAEQFFGPGTRLTVL.

There are a few counts of this clone. The chain recombines TRBV11-2 with TRBJ1-3; 7 bases line up with TRBD1. CDR1 and CDR2 (germline): SGHAT, FQNNGV. Trimming at V came to 0 bases and at J to 8 bases, leaving 4 bases not matched to a gene. The CDR3 is 14 residues long. The CDR3 here is CASSLDLQGHTIYF. CDR3 nucleotides: TGTGCCAGCAGCTTAGATTTACAGGGGCACACCATATATTTT.

The chain recombines TRBV7-2 with TRBJ2-5, with D tentatively TRBD1 (6 bases). V lost 3 bases and J 3 bases, leaving 8 bases between the germline ends. This CDR3 is built from 13 residues. From germline, CDR1 is SGHTA and CDR2 FQGNSA. The CDR3: CASSFRQEETQYF. In DNA form, the CDR3 reads TGTGCCAGCAGCTTTAGACAGGAAGAGACCCAGTACTTC.

The chain combines TRBV2 with TRBJ2-7, with D possibly called TRBD1 or TRBD2 (5 bases each). Trimming cost V 8 bases and J 2 bases, with 16 bases left between them. There are 14 residues in the CDR3. Germline CDR1 reads SNHLY; CDR2 reads FYNNEI. The CDR3 nucleotides are TGTGCCAGCGGGGGAAAGCGGAGTACCTACGAGCAGTACTTC. This gives the protein CASGGKRSTYEQYF.

The chain is built from TRBV29-1 and TRBJ2-2; 8 positions agree with TRBD2. There are 14 residues in the CDR3. Germline V gene sequence: CDR1 SQVTM, CDR2 ANQGSEA. V gave up 6 bases and J gave up 6 bases; unmatched junction bases: 9. The CDR3 here is CSVGRARVPGELFF. Written as DNA, the CDR3 is TGCAGCGTCGGGAGGGCGAGGGTCCCCGGGGAGCTGTTTTTT.

The V call is TRBV7-9, the J call TRBJ2-2; D gene uncertain. Trimming shortened V by 0 bases and J by 0 bases, and 8 bases separated the two germline ends. The CDR3 length is 16 residues. From germline, CDR1 is SEHNR and CDR2 FQNEAQ (reference sequence). The CDR3 DNA sequence: TGTGCCAGCAGCTTAGCTGGTGGCGCGAACACCGGGGAGCTGTTTTTT. Amino acid sequence: CASSLAGGANTGELFF. The whole variable domain, filled in from reference TRBV7-9 and TRBJ2-2, reads DTGVSQNPRHKITKRGQNVTFRCDPISEHNRLYWYRQTLGQGPEFLTYFQNEAQLEKSRLLSDRFSAERPKGSFSTLEIQRTEQGDSAMYLCASSLAGGANTGELFFGEGSRLTVL.

The V call is TRBV6-5, the J call TRBJ2-3, with 7 bases lining up with TRBD2. The J segment lost 1 base and the V segment lost 2 bases, leaving 3 bases of the junction unmatched. Looked up from germline, CDR1 is MNHEY and CDR2 is SVGAGI. This CDR3 comprises 15 residues. The CDR3 region is CASSYVGRGTDTQYF. CDR3 nucleotides: TGTGCCAGCAGTTACGTGGGGAGGGGCACAGATACGCAGTATTTT.

The chain has TRBV2 and TRBJ2-2; D not certain. The CDR3 is 13 residues long. Germline-derived CDR1 and CDR2 are SNHLY and FYNNEI. Trimming pared 7 bases from V and 6 bases from J, leaving 12 bases between. CDR3 nucleotide sequence: TGTGCCAGCACACTACGCCCCCCCGGGGAGCTGTTTTTT. It yields the protein CASTLRPPGELFF.

Concerning this clone itself: The same CDR3 can be traced to other DNA sequences in this sample. The J gene is TRBJ2-3, the V gene TRBV9, with 13 bases matching TRBD2. CDR1 and CDR2 (germline): SGDLS, YYNGEE. This CDR3 is 16 amino acids long. V dropped 2 bases and J dropped 3; count of bases not matched to a gene: 3. The CDR3 reads CASSVLGLAGTDTQYF. CDR3 sequence (DNA): TGTGCCAGCAGCGTGCTGGGACTAGCGGGGACAGATACGCAGTATTTT.

This clone appeared a few times. The gene calls are TRBV25-1 and TRBJ1-1; tentative D call: TRBD1 (5 bases). Germline V gene sequence: CDR1 MGHDK, CDR2 SYGVNS. V lost 9 bases to trimming and J lost 5 bases, with 16 bases between them. This CDR3 region has 13 residues. The CDR3 DNA reads as TGTGCCAGTAAGCTAGGGGAACAGACTGAAGCTTTCTTT. Protein: CASKLGEQTEAFF. The whole variable domain, filled in from reference TRBV25-1 and TRBJ1-1, reads EADIYQTPRYLVIGTGKKITLECSQTMGHDKMYWYQQDPGMELHLIHYSYGVNSTEKGDLSSESTVSRIRTEHFPLTLESARPSHTSQYLCASKLGEQTEAFFGQGTRLTVV.

This clone has only a few counts. The chain carries TRBV1 and TRBJ2-5. TRBV1 is assigned pseudogene status. The CDR3 runs to 16 residues. CDR3 bases: TGCACCAGCAGCCAAGATCCTAAGTGGGGTACGGAGACCCAGTACTTC. As protein: CTSSQDPKWGTETQYF.

The V call is TRBV28, the J call TRBJ2-4; D is possibly TRBD1 (6 bases). This CDR3 spans 15 amino acids. V was clipped by 5 bases and J by 9 bases, with 20 bases between them. From germline, CDR1 is MDHEN and CDR2 SYDVKM. The CDR3 spells CASSRDTGSFGIQYF. Written as DNA, the CDR3 is TGTGCCAGCAGTAGAGACACAGGGTCCTTTGGCATTCAGTACTTC.

The rearrangement joins TRBV19 to TRBJ2-7; D might be TRBD2 (6 bases). In germline, CDR1 is LNHDA, CDR2 SQIVND (reference sequence). With 3 bases removed from V and 3 bases from J, the gap between germline ends came to 9 bases. There are 13 residues in the CDR3. The CDR3 region is CASSIVSGYEQYF. For the CDR3, the DNA is TGTGCCAGTAGTATTGTTAGCGGCTACGAGCAGTACTTC.

This clone was detected a few times. This rearrangement joins TRBV7-8 to TRBJ1-4; D possibly corresponds to TRBD1 (5 bases). The CDR3 spans 14 residues. Germline V gene data show CDR1 as SGHVS and CDR2 as FQNEAQ. Trimming removed 1 base from V and 7 bases from J, with 10 bases in between. Here the CDR3 reads CASSLEGAGEKLFF. DNA for the CDR3: TGTGCCAGCAGCTTAGAAGGGGCGGGTGAAAAACTGTTTTTT.

J is TRBJ2-6 and V is TRBV10-3, with no clear D. CDR3 length: 14 residues. The germline gives CDR1 ENHRY, CDR2 SYGVKD. V gave up 4 bases and J gave up 2 bases, with 6 bases separating them. The CDR3 DNA follows: TGTGCCATCAGTGCAGGAGCTGGGGCCAACGTCCTGACTTTC. Its translation: CAISAGAGANVLTF.

This clone was counted a few times. V gene TRBV7-9 combines with J gene TRBJ1-1, with 7 bases fitting TRBD1. This CDR3 has 13 amino acids. In germline, CDR1 is SEHNR, CDR2 FQNEAQ (reference sequence). The V and J ends lost 5 bases and 3 bases, in that order; junction bases with no gene match: 3. The CDR3 reads CASSDRVYTEAFF. The CDR3 DNA reads as TGTGCCAGCAGCGACAGGGTGTACACTGAAGCTTTCTTT.

This clone has only a few counts. The chain's CDR3 is CASSRQNSYEQYF. The CDR3 DNA is TGTGCCAGCAGCCGACAGAATAGCTACGAGCAGTACTTC. The chain joins TRBV9 to TRBJ2-7, with D possibly being TRBD1 (5 bases). V was trimmed by 4 bases and J by 3 bases, leaving 11 bases between them. Germline V gene data show CDR1 as SGDLS and CDR2 as YYNGEE. There are 13 residues in the CDR3. The full variable domain, its missing parts supplied by reference TRBV9 and TRBJ2-7, is DSGVTQTPKHLITATGQRVTLRCSPRSGDLSVYWYQQSLDQGLQFLIQYYNGEERAKGNILERFSAQQFPDLHSELNLSSLELGDSALYFCASSRQNSYEQYFGPGTRLTVT.

This clone was seen only a few times. This chain joins TRBV4-3 and TRBJ1-4, with D possibly TRBD1 on 5 matching bases. Germline CDR1 reads LGHNA; CDR2 reads YSLEER. With 4 bases removed from V and 3 bases from J, the gap between germline ends came to 18 bases. This CDR3 contains 17 residues. The CDR3 region is CASSPYWQGTANEKLFF. Here the CDR3 DNA reads TGCGCCAGCAGCCCCTACTGGCAGGGTACGGCTAATGAAAAACTGTTTTTT.

In regard to this clone: At one end the junction does not follow the germline gene, possibly because of a read error. This rearrangement joins TRBV7-7 to TRBJ2-1; the match to TRBD2 covers 7 bases. The CDR3 extends over 13 amino acids. CDR1 and CDR2 (germline): SSHAT, FNYEAQ (reference sequence). CDR3 loop: CASSLASGVEQFF. As DNA, the CDR3 is TGTGCTAGCAGCTTAGCGAGCGGGGTTGAGCAGTTCTTC.

In its sample, this clone was seen a few times. The chain is built from TRBV2 and TRBJ2-7; D gene ambiguous. The CDR3 sequence is 12 residues long. Trimming pared 8 bases from V and 3 bases from J, leaving 11 bases between. Per germline, CDR1 SNHLY and CDR2 FYNNEI. The CDR3 sequence is CASEAEIYEQYF. The CDR3 nucleotides read TGTGCCAGCGAGGCCGAGATCTACGAGCAGTACTTC.

This clone has only a few counts. J is TRBJ2-1 and V is TRBV4-3; D call uncertain. Trimming stripped 11 bases from V and 7 bases from J, with 9 bases between. Germline V gives CDR1 LGHNA, CDR2 YSLEER. CDR3 length: 10 residues. CDR3 protein: CAVKGNEQFF. CDR3 sequence (DNA): TGCGCCGTCAAAGGGAATGAGCAGTTCTTC.

The rearrangement joins TRBV4-2 to TRBJ2-3; possibly TRBD2 for D (5 bases). Germline CDR1 reads LGHNA; CDR2 reads YNFKEQ. The V end was cut by 5 bases, the J end by 2 bases, with 8 bases between. CDR3 length: 13 amino acids. The CDR3 spells CASSTRDTDTQYF. In DNA form, the CDR3 reads TGTGCCAGCAGCACTCGGGACACAGATACGCAGTATTTT.

There are a few counts of this clone. V usage is TRBV14 and J usage is TRBJ2-1; a possible D gene is TRBD2 (7 bases). V was shortened by 3 bases and J by 4 bases, with 16 bases between the two germline ends. CDR1 and CDR2 from the germline V gene are SGHDN and FVKESK. CDR3 length: 16 amino acids. CDR3: CASSHKRGAAYNEQFF. The DNA of the CDR3 is TGTGCCAGCAGCCACAAACGGGGGGCTGCGTACAATGAGCAGTTCTTC.

Here the CDR3 DNA reads TGTGCCAGCAGCTTATCCGGTGAACAGGCGGGCTACACCTTC. It yields the protein CASSLSGEQAGYTF. This chain links TRBV7-9 with TRBJ1-2, with D possibly TRBD1 on 5 matching bases. The V gene lost 2 bases and the J gene lost 8 bases, with 15 bases spanning the gap. There are 14 residues in the CDR3. From germline, CDR1 is SEHNR and CDR2 FQNEAQ (reference sequence).

This clone came up a few times. The rearrangement links TRBV30 to TRBJ1-2; no clear D gene. The V end lost 3 bases, the J end lost 3 bases, and 11 bases lay between the germline ends. Germline V gives CDR1 GTSNPN, CDR2 SVGIG (reference sequence). This CDR3 spans 13 amino acids. This chain's CDR3 is CAWRVAGYYGYTF. As DNA, the CDR3 is TGTGCCTGGAGAGTGGCGGGCTACTATGGCTACACCTTC.

This clone was counted a few times. The CDR3 nucleotides are TGTGCCAGCAACCTCAGAGAGACCCAGTACTTC. Translation gives CASNLRETQYF. This sequence joins TRBV28 and TRBJ2-5; the D is unclear. Germline assignment: CDR1 MDHEN and CDR2 SYDVKM. This CDR3 has 11 residues. V was cut by 7 bases and J by 4 bases, with 7 bases left in between.

This clone was counted only a few times. The chain recombines TRBV6-6 with TRBJ2-1, with D perhaps matching TRBD1 (5 bases). Trimming shortened V by 2 bases and J by 8 bases, and 7 bases separated the two germline ends. The CDR3 covers 12 residues. Germline loops: CDR1 MNHNY, CDR2 SVGAGI (reference sequence). The CDR3 DNA is TGTGCCAGCAGTTACCAGGGTCATGAGCAGTTCTTC. Protein sequence: CASSYQGHEQFF.